These 26 T cell receptor beta chains originate from one sample sequenced in a study of shared clonotypes between healthy human individuals. Data came from immunoSEQ multiplex PCR; TCRdb stores just in-frame clones and leaves some out. The repertoire has about 670,000 clones, 60% to 80% of them found once; the top ten carry approximately 1.8%. The sample was memory CD4+ T cells sorted from blood. Subset in this sample: CD45RA-negative fraction. These receptors were taken from a woman in her twenties or thirties in good health.

The rearrangement joins TRBV6-1 to TRBJ1-2; D call uncertain. The V end was cut by 5 bases, the J end by 8 bases, with 18 bases between. Germline lookup yields CDR1 MNHNS and CDR2 SASEGT. The CDR3 length is 14 residues. CDR3 nucleotides: TGTGCCAGCAGTCCGGGATGGGGTTCCCAGGGCTACACCTTC. It encodes CASSPGWGSQGYTF.

The chain recombines TRBV27 with TRBJ2-5; TRBD2 is a possible D gene (6 bases). The germline V gene encodes CDR1 MNHEY and CDR2 SMNVEV (reference sequence). The CDR3 is 12 amino acids. With 8 bases removed from V and 4 bases from J, the gap between germline ends came to 11 bases. The CDR3 DNA reads TGTGCCAGCTCGGGGGTCGGAGAGACCCAGTACTTC. It translates to CASSGVGETQYF.

There are a few counts of this clone. The chain recombines TRBV2 with TRBJ2-1; 9 nucleotides align to TRBD1. CDR1 is SNHLY and CDR2 is FYNNEI in the germline V gene. The CDR3 extends over 15 amino acids. V lost 5 bases, J lost 3 bases, and 5 bases stayed unmatched. For the CDR3, the DNA is TGTGCCAGCAGTCAAGTGACAGGGGGCTACAATGAGCAGTTCTTC. It specifies CASSQVTGGYNEQFF.

The rearrangement joins TRBV5-4 to TRBJ2-1, with TRBD2 matching 13 bases. Germline values: CDR1 SGHNT, CDR2 YYREEE (reference sequence). Trimming cost V 3 bases and J 2 bases; bases outside gene matches: 2. The CDR3 is made up of 16 amino acids. In DNA, the CDR3 is TGTGCCAGCAGCTCTGGGACTAGCGGGGCCTACAATGAGCAGTTCTTC. As protein: CASSSGTSGAYNEQFF.

J is TRBJ2-1 and V is TRBV5-1; 13 bases line up with TRBD2. Looked up from germline, CDR1 is SGHRS and CDR2 is YFSETQ. CDR3 length: 15 residues. J lost 4 bases, V lost 9 bases, and 7 bases had no gene match. In DNA, the CDR3 is TGCGCCACCACAAGGACTAGCGGGAGTTACAATGAGCAGTTCTTC. This encodes CATTRTSGSYNEQFF. The full variable domain, completed using reference TRBV5-1 and TRBJ2-1, is KAGVTQTPRYLIKTRGQQVTLSCSPISGHRSVSWYQQTPGQGLQFLFEYFSETQRNKGNFPGRFSGRQFSNSRSEMNVSTLELGDSALYLCATTRTSGSYNEQFFGPGTRLTVL.

This sequence joins TRBV28 and TRBJ2-2, with D perhaps matching TRBD1 or TRBD2 (5 bases each). The CDR3 has 14 amino acids. Trimming removed 3 bases at V and 9 bases at J, with 14 bases between. From germline, CDR1 is MDHEN and CDR2 SYDVKM. The CDR3 nucleotides are TGTGCCAGCAGTTTTGGGACCGGCGGAAGGGAGCTGTTTTTT. Its translation: CASSFGTGGRELFF.

The rearrangement links TRBV28 to TRBJ2-2; possibly TRBD1 for D (6 bases). V lost 3 bases and J lost 3, with 11 bases in between. CDR3 length: 15 amino acids. Per germline, CDR1 MDHEN and CDR2 SYDVKM. The CDR3 loop is CASSLGDRYTGELFF. The CDR3 DNA sequence: TGTGCCAGCAGTTTGGGAGACAGGTACACCGGGGAGCTGTTTTTT.

The rearrangement links TRBV27 to TRBJ2-7, with 7 nucleotides matching TRBD2. Germline CDR1 is MNHEY and CDR2 is SMNVEV (reference sequence). Trimming took 5 bases from V and 2 from J; bases not matched to a gene: 12. The CDR3 runs to 16 residues. CDR3 in amino acids: CASSGRVAGSAYEQYF. CDR3 sequence (DNA): TGTGCCAGCAGTGGGAGGGTGGCGGGATCCGCCTACGAGCAGTACTTC.

This clone was counted only a few times. This chain connects TRBV2 to TRBJ1-5, with D unclear. Germline loops: CDR1 SNHLY, CDR2 FYNNEI. Trimming left V 4 bases short and J 2 bases short, with 12 bases between. The CDR3 length is 15 residues. The CDR3 loop reads CASSGNKAGNQPQHF. The CDR3 DNA sequence: TGTGCCAGCAGTGGTAACAAAGCGGGCAATCAGCCCCAGCATTTT.

This clone showed up just a few times. This chain joins TRBV10-3 and TRBJ2-7; D not resolved. Germline assignment: CDR1 ENHRY and CDR2 SYGVKD. This CDR3 contains 13 residues. The V end was cut by 4 bases, the J end by 2 bases, with 9 bases between. This CDR3 is CAISAPGTYEQYF. The CDR3 DNA sequence: TGTGCCATCAGTGCTCCTGGAACCTACGAGCAGTACTTC.

The chain employs TRBV2 and TRBJ2-5; D unclear. Per germline, CDR1 SNHLY and CDR2 FYNNEI. The CDR3 runs to 11 residues. V lost 6 bases to trimming and J lost 7 bases, with 9 bases between them. The CDR3 reads CASRDWGTQYF. Here the CDR3 DNA reads TGTGCCAGCAGAGACTGGGGGACCCAGTACTTC.

The rearrangement uses TRBV6-6 and TRBJ1-2; maybe TRBD1 (6 bases). The CDR3 is 15 amino acids. Trimming pared 2 bases from V and 6 bases from J, leaving 16 bases between. The germline V gene encodes CDR1 MNHNY and CDR2 SVGAGI (reference sequence). CDR3 region: CASSYALTGINGYTF. CDR3 coding DNA: TGTGCCAGCAGTTACGCGTTGACAGGAATCAATGGCTACACCTTC.

This chain links TRBV14 with TRBJ2-1, with TRBD2 matching 10 bases. Germline-derived CDR1 and CDR2 are SGHDN and FVKESK. With V trimmed by 2 bases and J by 9 bases, 1 base remained unmatched. There are 13 residues in the CDR3. The DNA for the CDR3 is TGTGCCAGCAGCCAAACTAGCGGGGCTGAGCAGTTCTTC. It encodes CASSQTSGAEQFF.

The chain carries TRBV4-3 and TRBJ1-2; perhaps TRBD1 as D (5 bases). Germline CDR1 LGHNA, CDR2 YSLEER. CDR3 size: 13 residues. V gave up 0 bases and J gave up 4 bases, with 6 bases separating them. This chain's CDR3 is CASSQEGRYGYTF. CDR3 bases: TGCGCCAGCAGCCAAGAGGGGCGCTATGGCTACACCTTC.

The V gene is TRBV30, the J gene TRBJ1-2; TRBD1 agrees at 9 bases. CDR3 length: 17 amino acids. Germline loops: CDR1 GTSNPN, CDR2 SVGIG (reference sequence). Trimming removed 2 bases from V and 7 bases from J; junction bases left unmatched: 17. CDR3 in amino acids: CAWSTPGRRQGEVGYTF. The CDR3 DNA reads as TGTGCCTGGAGTACCCCCGGAAGGAGACAGGGGGAGGTTGGCTACACCTTC.

The rearrangement joins TRBV5-1 to TRBJ2-1; 9 bases agree with TRBD1. J gave up 6 bases and V 0 bases, and 1 base lay outside the gene matches. Per the germline V gene, CDR1 is SGHRS and CDR2 is YFSETQ. The CDR3 totals 14 residues. The CDR3 DNA is TGCGCCAGCAGCTTGGAGGGACAGGGCAATGAGCAGTTCTTC. As protein: CASSLEGQGNEQFF.

The V gene is TRBV4-1, the J gene TRBJ1-5, with D hard to call. This CDR3 is 14 amino acids long. From germline, CDR1 is MGHRA and CDR2 YSYEKL. Trimming took 6 bases from V and 4 from J, leaving 13 bases between them. Here the CDR3 DNA reads TGCGCCAGCAGAAGCGGAGACGGGAATCAGCCCCAGCATTTT. Translated: CASRSGDGNQPQHF.

The genes are TRBV18 and TRBJ2-3; D unresolved. This CDR3 is 14 amino acids long. CDR1 KGHSH and CDR2 LQKENI come from the germline V gene. V gave up 0 bases and J gave up 1 base, with 5 bases separating them. CDR3 amino acids: CASSPPVGTDTQYF. CDR3 DNA: TGTGCCAGCTCACCACCAGTGGGCACAGATACGCAGTATTTT.

This rearrangement joins TRBV27 to TRBJ2-1, with a possible D match to TRBD2 (7 bases). The CDR3 sequence is 15 residues long. With 8 bases removed from V and 6 bases from J, the gap between germline ends came to 20 bases. The germline gives CDR1 MNHEY, CDR2 SMNVEV (reference sequence). CDR3 protein: CASATFHREGNEQFF. The CDR3 bases are TGTGCCAGCGCCACATTCCACAGGGAGGGCAATGAGCAGTTCTTC.

J is TRBJ2-5 and V is TRBV7-8; D gene ambiguous. This CDR3 spans 11 amino acids. V lost 5 bases to trimming and J lost 12 bases, with 13 bases between them. Germline V lookup: CDR1 SGHVS, CDR2 FQNEAQ. The CDR3 spells CASSMSGPEYF. CDR3 DNA: TGTGCCAGCAGCATGTCCGGGCCAGAGTACTTC.

The V call is TRBV15, the J call TRBJ1-2; 7 nucleotides match TRBD1. Trimming at V came to 3 bases and at J to 2 bases, leaving 6 bases not matched to a gene. The CDR3 consists of 15 residues. Looked up from germline, CDR1 is LNHNV and CDR2 is YYDKDF (reference sequence). The CDR3 loop is CATSRQGGGNYGYTF. Here the CDR3 DNA reads TGTGCCACCAGCAGGCAGGGGGGCGGGAACTATGGCTACACCTTC.

The rearrangement links TRBV18 to TRBJ2-2; 10 positions match TRBD2. Germline loops: CDR1 KGHSH, CDR2 LQKENI. CDR3 size: 16 residues. J lost 8 bases, V lost 3 bases, and 9 bases had no gene match. The CDR3 protein is CASSPPSGSAVGELFF. CDR3 bases: TGTGCCAGCTCACCTCCTAGCGGGAGCGCGGTTGGGGAGCTGTTTTTT.

The V and J genes are TRBV7-3 and TRBJ1-1; no reliable D call. The germline V gene encodes CDR1 SGHTA and CDR2 FQGTGA. V was cut by 5 bases and J by 4 bases, with 20 bases left in between. The CDR3 runs 16 residues. The CDR3 coding sequence is TGTGCCAGCAGCCGAACGAGTGCCGGAATCGGCACTGAAGCTTTCTTT. The encoded protein is CASSRTSAGIGTEAFF.

This clone was counted ten times or more. Different DNA sequences within this sample yield the same CDR3. The chain uses TRBV5-1 and TRBJ1-5, with TRBD1 as a possible D gene (5 bases). The CDR3 is 15 amino acids. Germline V gene sequence: CDR1 SGHRS, CDR2 YFSETQ. V dropped 0 bases and J dropped 0 bases, with 7 bases sitting between them. Here the CDR3 reads CASSLAGNSNQPQHF. The CDR3 bases are TGCGCCAGCAGCTTGGCAGGGAATAGCAATCAGCCCCAGCATTTT.

The V gene is TRBV6-5, the J gene TRBJ2-2, with TRBD1 identical over 7 bases. This CDR3 contains 14 residues. The germline V gene encodes CDR1 MNHEY and CDR2 SVGAGI. With 7 bases clipped from V and 4 bases from J, the junction kept 6 bases outside the gene matches. The CDR3 region has the DNA TGTGCCAGCAAACGGACAGGCCGCACCGGGGAGCTGTTTTTT. Amino acid sequence: CASKRTGRTGELFF.

This clone was counted a single time. The chain couples TRBV29-1 to TRBJ2-1, with TRBD2 matching over 14 bases. Germline V CDR1 and CDR2: SQVTM, ANQGSEA. This CDR3 comprises 15 residues. After removal of 7 bases from V and 5 bases from J, the junction contained 7 bases not matched to a gene. This chain's CDR3 is CSAGTSGSLDNEQFF. In nucleotides, the CDR3 is TGCAGCGCCGGGACTAGCGGGAGTCTGGACAATGAGCAGTTCTTC.